Each of the 27 T cell receptor beta chains below was sequenced from the same sample in a study of blood T cell repertoires in COVID-19. The table came from immunoSEQ multiplex PCR; TCRdb's copy has only in-frame clones and leaves some out. The data show about 500,000 clones, 85% to 90% seen once. Material: peripheral blood. The receptors were gathered from a woman aged 45-60 years with COVID-19, enrolled during active disease.

The chain is built from TRBV5-1 and TRBJ2-2, with 10 positions matching TRBD1. The CDR3 has 18 amino acids. After removal of 4 bases from V and 9 bases from J, the junction contained 18 bases not matched to a gene. Germline V gene data show CDR1 as SGHRS and CDR2 as YFSETQ. The CDR3 nucleotides read TGCGCCAGCAGCCCGTCCTATTCGACAGGGGGCACGATCTGGGAGCTGTTTTTT. Encoded protein: CASSPSYSTGGTIWELFF.

This chain connects TRBV19 to TRBJ1-2, with a weak D call TRBD1 (5 bases). The V gene's germline CDR1 is LNHDA and CDR2 SQIVND (reference sequence). This CDR3 spans 14 amino acids. Trimming took off 2 bases at V and 3 bases at J, with 10 bases between the two ends. The CDR3 bases are TGTGCCAGTAGTATATTTGTACAGGACTATGGCTACACCTTC. This encodes CASSIFVQDYGYTF.

The chain joins TRBV6-6 to TRBJ2-2; TRBD1 matches 7 bases. Unmatched junction bases numbered 2, after V lost 4 bases and J lost 0 bases. Germline V gene data show CDR1 as MNHNY and CDR2 as SVGAGI (reference sequence). The CDR3 spans 15 residues. CDR3 nucleotides: TGTGCCAGCAGTTGGGACAGACCGAACACCGGGGAGCTGTTTTTT. As protein: CASSWDRPNTGELFF.

The chain employs TRBV12-5 and TRBJ1-5; D perhaps matches TRBD1 (5 bases). Trimming took off 7 bases at V and 7 bases at J, with 17 bases between the two ends. The CDR3 is 14 residues long. Germline V gives CDR1 LGHNT, CDR2 FRNRAP. The CDR3 protein is CASARESRGQPQHF. In DNA form, the CDR3 reads TGTGCTAGTGCCAGGGAAAGTCGTGGGCAGCCCCAGCATTTT.

V and J are TRBV30 and TRBJ1-5; a weak D match, TRBD1 (6 bases). V lost 2 bases to trimming and J lost 4 bases, with 9 bases between them. Germline V gene lookup returns CDR1 GTSNPN and CDR2 SVGIG (reference sequence). The CDR3 is 13 residues long. CDR3 in DNA: TGTGCCTGGAGTTGGGGGACAAATCAGCCCCAGCATTTT. This translates into CAWSWGTNQPQHF.

The rearrangement links TRBV3-1 (or the pseudogene TRBV3-2) to TRBJ1-3; TRBD1 aligns across 9 bases. This CDR3 comprises 14 residues. The J segment lost 4 bases and the V segment lost 8 bases, leaving 6 bases of the junction unmatched. Germline V gives CDR1 LGHDT, CDR2 YNNKEL (reference sequence). CDR3 sequence (DNA): TGTGCCAGCCGGAACAGGGGGCAGGGAAACACCATATATTTT. This gives the protein CASRNRGQGNTIYF.

The chain recombines TRBV5-1 with TRBJ1-2; 7 bases match TRBD1. The CDR3 loop spans 15 amino acids. The germline V gene has CDR1 SGHRS and CDR2 YFSETQ. Trimming cost V 0 bases and J 8 bases; bases outside gene matches: 10. The CDR3 DNA is TGCGCCAGCAGCTTGGACAGGGGCCTTTTGGGCGGCTACACCTTC. Its protein is CASSLDRGLLGGYTF.

CDR3 amino acids: CASSRGQGPDTQYF. The DNA of the CDR3 is TGTGCCAGCAGCAGGGGACAGGGGCCAGATACGCAGTATTTT. The chain recombines TRBV9 with TRBJ2-3, with TRBD1 identical over 10 bases. Germline V gene lookup returns CDR1 SGDLS and CDR2 YYNGEE. This CDR3 has 14 residues. Germline trimming cut 4 bases from V and 4 bases from J; bases unmatched to any gene: 3.

V and J are TRBV4-1 and TRBJ2-3; 8 nucleotides agree with TRBD2. The CDR3 runs 17 residues. CDR1 MGHRA and CDR2 YSYEKL come from the germline V gene. Germline trimming cut 1 base from V and 5 bases from J; bases unmatched to any gene: 11. CDR3 nucleotide sequence: TGCGCCAGCAGCCAAGGCGAAAGAAGCAGCGGGGGAGATACGCAGTATTTT. This translates into CASSQGERSSGGDTQYF.

The rearrangement links TRBV2 to TRBJ1-2, with TRBD1 identical over 8 bases. Germline CDR1 is SNHLY and CDR2 is FYNNEI. J gave up 6 bases and V 6 bases, and 6 bases lay outside the gene matches. CDR3 length equals 13 residues. The CDR3 loop is CASRLGTGNGYTF. In DNA, the CDR3 is TGTGCCAGCAGGCTAGGGACAGGCAATGGCTACACCTTC.

The count of this clone is one. Other DNA sequences in the sample encode the same CDR3. This chain links TRBV5-5 with TRBJ1-3, with a weak D call TRBD1 (5 bases). The V and J ends lost 0 bases and 4 bases respectively, with 8 bases between them. CDR1 and CDR2 (germline): SGHKS, YYEKEE (reference sequence). The CDR3 totals 14 residues. The CDR3 reads CASSLGTLGNTIYF. CDR3 sequence (DNA): TGTGCCAGCAGCTTGGGGACATTGGGAAACACCATATATTTT.

This clone appeared a single time. The V gene is TRBV4-2, the J gene TRBJ2-3, with a possible D match to TRBD2 (6 bases). CDR3 length: 16 residues. Germline assignment: CDR1 LGHNA and CDR2 YNFKEQ. Trimming left V 1 base short and J 6 bases short, with 17 bases between. The CDR3 region has the DNA TGTGCCAGCAGCCAAGTACTAGCAGGCCGGACGGATACGCAGTATTTT. Its protein product is CASSQVLAGRTDTQYF.

This clone is a singleton in its sample. The chain is built from TRBV7-9 and TRBJ2-7, with 9 nucleotides matching TRBD1. CDR3 length equals 12 residues. Per germline, CDR1 SEHNR and CDR2 FQNEAQ (reference sequence). The junction had 3 bases not matched to a gene; V was cut back by 7 bases and J by 5 bases. In DNA, the CDR3 is TGTGCCAGCACCCGGGACAGGGACGAGCAGTACTTC. Amino acid sequence: CASTRDRDEQYF.

A note on this clone: One end of the junction does not line up with germline, which may come from a read error. V is TRBV20-1 and J is TRBJ2-5; perhaps TRBD2 as D (6 bases). The CDR3 is 11 amino acids. Per germline, CDR1 DFQATT and CDR2 SNEGSKA (reference sequence). CDR3 in amino acids: CSQALGDSLHF. CDR3 bases: TGCAGCCAGGCTTTGGGGGACTCTTTACACTTC.

V is TRBV24-1 and J is TRBJ2-5; 9 positions agree with TRBD1. The CDR3 runs 17 residues. The trim removed 4 bases at V and 4 bases at J, leaving 12 bases unmatched. Germline V CDR1 and CDR2: KGHDR, SFDVKD. This chain's CDR3 is CATSDRSGTGILETQYF. CDR3 DNA: TGTGCCACCAGTGACCGGTCCGGGACAGGGATTTTAGAGACCCAGTACTTC.

The CDR3 sequence: CASSIQGLEPQHF. In nucleotides, the CDR3 is TGTGCCAGTAGTATACAGGGCCTGGAGCCCCAGCATTTT. V gene TRBV19 combines with J gene TRBJ1-5; possibly TRBD1 for D (5 bases). In germline, CDR1 is LNHDA, CDR2 SQIVND (reference sequence). The CDR3 loop spans 13 amino acids. V lost 2 bases and J 8 bases, leaving 10 bases between the germline ends.

V usage is TRBV3-1 (or the pseudogene TRBV3-2) and J usage is TRBJ2-3; 9 bases line up with TRBD2. V dropped 1 base and J dropped 2; count of bases not matched to a gene: 1. CDR1 and CDR2 (germline): LGHDT, YNNKEL (reference sequence). The CDR3 sequence is 15 residues long. CDR3 DNA sequence: TGTGCCAGCAGCCAAGCTAGCGGGGACACAGATACGCAGTATTTT. Its translation: CASSQASGDTDTQYF.

The V gene is TRBV5-5, the J gene TRBJ2-4; 8 bases match TRBD1. The CDR3 spans 14 residues. Germline trimming cut 4 bases from V and 6 bases from J; bases unmatched to any gene: 6. The germline CDR1 and CDR2 sequences are SGHKS and YYEKEE (reference sequence). Written as DNA, the CDR3 is TGTGCCAGCAGCCACGACAGGGGTGTAAACATTCAGTACTTC. Translation gives CASSHDRGVNIQYF.

The chain employs TRBV3-1 (or the pseudogene TRBV3-2) and TRBJ1-6; D is uncertain. Trimming left V 3 bases short and J 9 bases short, with 12 bases between. The V gene's germline CDR1 is LGHDT and CDR2 YNNKEL (reference sequence). The CDR3 is made up of 14 amino acids. CDR3 sequence: CASSHGRVGSPLHF. CDR3 DNA: TGTGCCAGCAGCCATGGGCGGGTGGGTTCACCCCTCCACTTT.

The chain links TRBV5-1 to TRBJ1-6; TRBD1 agrees at 8 bases. CDR1 SGHRS and CDR2 YFSETQ come from the germline V gene. This CDR3 has 16 amino acids. Losses at the gene ends were 4 bases for V and 6 bases for J; bases not matched to a gene: 9. The CDR3 nucleotides read TGCGCCAGCAGCCAAGGACGCGGACAGGGTAATTCACCCCTCCACTTT. The encoded protein is CASSQGRGQGNSPLHF.

The V gene is TRBV6-5, the J gene TRBJ1-2; D is uncertain. The CDR3 sequence is 15 residues long. V gave up 4 bases and J gave up 0 bases, with 12 bases separating them. Germline V gene sequence: CDR1 MNHEY, CDR2 SVGAGI. The CDR3 bases are TGTGCCAGCAGTTTCGGCAGGCGACCTAACTATGGCTACACCTTC. Translation gives CASSFGRRPNYGYTF.

This rearrangement joins TRBV5-4 to TRBJ2-3; 9 bases line up with TRBD2. The CDR3 is 14 residues long. Germline CDR1 SGHNT, CDR2 YYREEE (reference sequence). J was trimmed by 2 bases and V by 4 bases; bases with no gene match: 2. CDR3 amino acids: CASSRGGATDTQYF. The CDR3 DNA follows: TGTGCCAGCAGCCGCGGGGGGGCCACAGATACGCAGTATTTT. Variable domain in full (rest from reference TRBV5-4 and TRBJ2-3): ETGVTQSPTHLIKTRGQQVTLRCSSQSGHNTVSWYQQALGQGPQFIFQYYREEENGRGNFPPRFSGLQFPNYSSELNVNALELDDSALYLCASSRGGATDTQYFGPGTRLTVL.

The chain recombines TRBV29-1 with TRBJ1-1; D unresolved. The V end was cut by 7 bases, the J end by 6 bases, with 9 bases between. This CDR3 has 10 residues. Germline values: CDR1 SQVTM, CDR2 ANQGSEA. This CDR3 reads CSALQSEAFF. Here the CDR3 DNA reads TGCAGCGCCCTCCAGTCTGAAGCTTTCTTT.

The chain recombines TRBV27 with TRBJ1-1; the D is unclear. Trimming shortened V by 4 bases and J by 4 bases, and 10 bases separated the two germline ends. Germline V gene data show CDR1 as MNHEY and CDR2 as SMNVEV (reference sequence). The CDR3 has 13 amino acids. The chain's CDR3 is CASSSRTITEAFF. The CDR3 region has the DNA TGTGCCAGCAGTTCCAGAACCATCACTGAAGCTTTCTTT.

V usage is TRBV2 and J usage is TRBJ1-2; the match to TRBD1 covers 8 bases. The germline V gene encodes CDR1 SNHLY and CDR2 FYNNEI. J was trimmed by 8 bases and V by 8 bases; bases with no gene match: 10. The CDR3 runs to 13 residues. CDR3 amino acids: CASGAGGLLGYTF. The CDR3 bases are TGTGCCAGCGGGGCAGGGGGCCTTCTGGGCTACACCTTC.

The chain has TRBV5-1 and TRBJ1-6; maybe TRBD1 (5 bases). Germline V gives CDR1 SGHRS, CDR2 YFSETQ. The CDR3 runs to 14 residues. V was trimmed by 1 base and J by 6 bases, leaving 8 bases between them. CDR3 residues: CASSLTGSNSPLHF. The CDR3 DNA is TGCGCCAGCAGCTTGACAGGCTCTAATTCACCCCTCCACTTT.

The V and J genes are TRBV12-5 and TRBJ2-5, with a tentative D call TRBD2 (6 bases). The V and J ends lost 7 bases and 5 bases respectively, with 8 bases between them. The CDR3 is made up of 11 amino acids. Germline V gene sequence: CDR1 LGHNT, CDR2 FRNRAP. Here the CDR3 reads CASAGGETQYF. In DNA, the CDR3 is TGTGCTAGTGCCGGAGGGGAGACCCAGTACTTC. Full variable domain (missing parts from reference TRBV12-5 and TRBJ2-5): DARVTQTPRHKVTEMGQEVTMRCQPILGHNTVFWYRQTMMQGLELLAYFRNRAPLDDSGMPKDRFSAEMPDATLATLKIQPSEPRDSAVYFCASAGGETQYFGPGTRLLVL.